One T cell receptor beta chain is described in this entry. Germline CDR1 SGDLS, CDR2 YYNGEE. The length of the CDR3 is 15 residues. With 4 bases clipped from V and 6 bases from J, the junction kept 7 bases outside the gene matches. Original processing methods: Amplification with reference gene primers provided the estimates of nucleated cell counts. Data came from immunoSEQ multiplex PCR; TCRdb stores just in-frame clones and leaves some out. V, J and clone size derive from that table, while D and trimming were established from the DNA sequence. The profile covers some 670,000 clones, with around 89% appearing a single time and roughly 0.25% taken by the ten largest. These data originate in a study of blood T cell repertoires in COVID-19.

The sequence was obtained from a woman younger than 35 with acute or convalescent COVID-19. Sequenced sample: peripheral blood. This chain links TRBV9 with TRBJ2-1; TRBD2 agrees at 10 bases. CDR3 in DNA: TGTGCCAGCAGCTCGAGCGGGGGGGCGGGCAATGAGCAGTTCTTC. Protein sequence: CASSSSGGAGNEQFF. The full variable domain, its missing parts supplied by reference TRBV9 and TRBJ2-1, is DSGVTQTPKHLITATGQRVTLRCSPRSGDLSVYWYQQSLDQGLQFLIQYYNGEERAKGNILERFSAQQFPDLHSELNLSSLELGDSALYFCASSSSGGAGNEQFFGPGTRLTVL.